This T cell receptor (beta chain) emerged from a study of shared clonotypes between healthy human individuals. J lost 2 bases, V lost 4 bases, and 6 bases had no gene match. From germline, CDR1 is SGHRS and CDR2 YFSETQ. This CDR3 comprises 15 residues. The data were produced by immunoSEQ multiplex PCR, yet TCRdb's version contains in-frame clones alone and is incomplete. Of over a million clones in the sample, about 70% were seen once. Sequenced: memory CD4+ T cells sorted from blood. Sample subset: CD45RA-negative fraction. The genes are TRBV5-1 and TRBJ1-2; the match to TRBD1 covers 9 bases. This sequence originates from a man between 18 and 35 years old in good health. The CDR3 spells CASSPGGQGNYGYTF. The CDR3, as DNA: TGCGCCAGCAGCCCAGGTGGACAGGGGAACTATGGCTACACCTTC.